The 27 T cell receptor beta chains presented below share a single source sample, sequenced in a study of T cells in women clearing cervical HPV infection. The protocol was immunoSEQ multiplex PCR, while the TCRdb copy is restricted to in-frame clones and leaves out a portion. Its listing shows some 39,000 clones. Sample: blood buffy coat. These receptors all come from a woman between 18 and 75 years old with a cervical HPV16 infection that either progressed to CIN3+ or cleared (not recorded which).

In the case of this clone: The read falls 3 residues short of the CDR3 end, and the missing part is taken from the germline J gene. This rearrangement joins TRBV2 to TRBJ2-3, with D possibly being TRBD1 (6 bases). CDR3 size: 15 residues. CDR1 and CDR2 (germline): SNHLY, FYNNEI. The V end lost 7 bases, the J end lost 3 bases, and 17 bases lay between the germline ends. CDR3 in amino acids: CASTDGGYLTDTQYF. The DNA read from the CDR3 is TGTGCCAGCACTGATGGGGGCTATTTGACAGATACG.

Worth noting for this clone: With the read ending 3 residues before the CDR3 end, the germline J gene is used to fill in that end. V usage is TRBV5-1 and J usage is TRBJ2-7, with D maybe TRBD1 (5 bases). Between the trimmed V and J ends, which lost 0 bases and 4 bases, there was a span of 5 bases. Per germline, CDR1 SGHRS and CDR2 YFSETQ. CDR3 length: 12 residues. The CDR3 is CASSLEGYEQYF. The CDR3 bases that were read are TGCGCCAGCAGCTTGGAGGGGTACGAG. The entire variable domain, with the rest obtained from reference TRBV5-1 and TRBJ2-7, is as follows: KAGVTQTPRYLIKTRGQQVTLSCSPISGHRSVSWYQQTPGQGLQFLFEYFSETQRNKGNFPGRFSGRQFSNSRSEMNVSTLELGDSALYLCASSLEGYEQYFGPGTRLTVT.

A note on this clone: The read terminates 3 residues ahead of where the CDR3 ends, so the germline J gene completes it. The chain couples TRBV5-4 to TRBJ1-2; D is uncertain. The CDR3 is 12 residues long. From germline, CDR1 is SGHNT and CDR2 YYREEE (reference sequence). The CDR3 loop reads CARKRAAGGYTF. The covered CDR3 bases are TGTGCCAGGAAGAGGGCAGCGGGAGGC.

As to this clone: The read terminates 3 residues before the CDR3 end, so the remaining end is supplied by the germline J gene. The rearrangement links TRBV20-1 to TRBJ2-7; TRBD2 aligns across 15 bases. Germline CDR1 reads DFQATT; CDR2 reads SNEGSKA (reference sequence). The CDR3 runs 16 residues. The V segment lost 4 bases and the J segment 4 bases; nucleotides outside the gene matches: 8. The part of the CDR3 DNA that was read is TGCAGTGCTATGGGGACTAGCGGGAGGAGGAGATACGAG. Protein sequence: CSAMGTSGRRRYE. The full CDR3 protein reads CSAMGTSGRRRYEQYF.

As to this clone: The missing CDR3 end, 3 residues past where the read stops, is filled in from the germline J gene. The same CDR3 can be traced to other DNA sequences in this sample. The chain is built from TRBV5-4 and TRBJ1-2; perhaps TRBD1 as D (6 bases). CDR1 is SGHNT and CDR2 is YYREEE in the germline V gene (reference sequence). CDR3 length: 13 residues. V was shortened by 4 bases and J by 6 bases, with 13 bases between the two germline ends. This CDR3 reads CASSSWTEDGYTF. The sequenced CDR3 bases are TGTGCCAGCAGCAGCTGGACAGAGGATGGC.

About this clone itself: The read ends 3 residues early relative to the CDR3; the germline J gene fills the gap. This chain connects TRBV19 to TRBJ1-1, with 8 bases identical to TRBD1. The length of the CDR3 is 16 residues. With V trimmed by 5 bases and J by 2 bases, 10 bases remained unmatched. The germline V gene encodes CDR1 LNHDA and CDR2 SQIVND (reference sequence). CDR3 DNA, as far as it was read: TGTGCCAGTAGTCCTGGGACAGGACGAGGCAACACTGAA. Protein: CASSPGTGRGNTE. The full-length CDR3 reads as CASSPGTGRGNTEAFF.

The covered CDR3 bases are TGCAGTGCTAGCTCCAGCGCCCCTTACGAG. Translating it yields CSASSSAPYE. The full CDR3 sequence reads CSASSSAPYEQYF. The chain uses TRBV20-1 and TRBJ2-7, with unresolved D. The sequence runs out 3 residues before the end of the CDR3; the remainder is reconstructed from the germline J gene. The germline CDR1 and CDR2 sequences are DFQATT and SNEGSKA (reference sequence). V was clipped by 3 bases and J by 4 bases, with 13 bases between them. The CDR3 spans 13 residues.

Concerning this clone: Read sequence stops 3 residues before the CDR3 end, and the germline J gene provides the missing end. This chain uses TRBV10-3 with TRBJ2-1; tentative D call: TRBD1 (6 bases). Germline V gene lookup returns CDR1 ENHRY and CDR2 SYGVKD. Trimming took off 2 bases at V and 2 bases at J, with 7 bases between the two ends. This CDR3 spans 14 amino acids. This CDR3 is CAISEGGTYNEQFF. The sequenced CDR3 bases are TGTGCCATCAGTGAGGGGGGCACCTACAATGAG.

Regarding this clone: From the germline J gene comes the end of the CDR3, since the read stops 3 residues before it. The V gene is TRBV29-1, the J gene TRBJ2-2, with D perhaps TRBD2 (7 bases). Germline V CDR1 and CDR2: SQVTM, ANQGSEA. The CDR3 is made up of 14 amino acids. The sequenced CDR3 bases are TGCAGCGTCGGGGGGCACTCCGGGGCCAACGTG. It encodes CSVGGHSGANV. The CDR3 in full is CSVGGHSGANVLFF.

Concerning this clone itself: The read terminates 3 residues ahead of where the CDR3 ends, so the germline J gene completes it. The chain links TRBV19 to TRBJ1-2; 7 positions agree with TRBD1. The CDR3 totals 14 residues. Looked up from germline, CDR1 is LNHDA and CDR2 is SQIVND (reference sequence). The DNA read from the CDR3 is TGTGCCAGTAGTATAGATAAGGACAGGTGGGGC. It translates to CASSIDKDRWG. In full, the CDR3 reads CASSIDKDRWGYTF.

A note on this clone: The CDR3 end falls 3 residues outside the read, so it is completed with the germline J gene. The V call is TRBV7-7, the J call TRBJ2-1; 7 bases are shared with TRBD2. Germline V lookup: CDR1 SSHAT, CDR2 FNYEAQ (reference sequence). Trimming removed 5 bases from V and 4 bases from J; junction bases left unmatched: 5. The CDR3 extends over 14 amino acids. The CDR3 protein is CASSGGGPYNEQFF. Partial CDR3 DNA: TGTGCCAGCAGCGGGGGGGGTCCATACAATGAG.

As for this clone: From the germline J gene comes the end of the CDR3, since the read stops 3 residues before it. The chain links TRBV20-1 to TRBJ1-1; 7 nucleotides align to TRBD1. V gave up 0 bases and J gave up 4 bases; unmatched junction bases: 2. The germline gives CDR1 DFQATT, CDR2 SNEGSKA (reference sequence). CDR3 length equals 13 residues. The covered CDR3 bases are TGCAGTGCTAGAGAACCAGGGGGCACTGAA. Translation gives CSAREPGGTE. The complete CDR3 protein is CSAREPGGTEAFF.

Concerning this clone: The read ends 3 residues early relative to the CDR3; the germline J gene fills the gap. The chain combines TRBV7-8 with TRBJ1-2, with D hard to call. Germline CDR1 is SGHVS and CDR2 is FQNEAQ. This CDR3 contains 13 residues. The chain's CDR3 is CASSTAVAYDYTF. CDR3 DNA, as far as it was read: TGTGCCAGCAGCACCGCAGTAGCCTACGAC.

Comment on this clone: The CDR3 end lies 3 residues beyond the end of the read and is filled in from the germline J gene. The gene calls are TRBV19 and TRBJ2-4; the D gene is possibly TRBD1 (6 bases). The CDR3 sequence is 14 residues long. CDR1 LNHDA and CDR2 SQIVND come from the germline V gene (reference sequence). CDR3 sequence reads: CASSTTQGLDGQYF. The CDR3 DNA, read in part, is TGTGCCAGTAGTACCACCCAGGGGCTAGATGGT.

In the case of this clone: The read halts 3 residues ahead of the CDR3 end, with the missing end drawn from the germline J gene. The genes are TRBV10-3 and TRBJ2-7; perhaps TRBD2 as D (5 bases). The CDR3 contains 12 residues. Germline CDR1 and CDR2: ENHRY and SYGVKD. Deletions cut 7 bases from V and 0 bases from J, with 7 bases between. The CDR3 DNA, read in part, is TGTGCCATCAAACGGGGCTCCTACGAG. It codes for CAIKRGSYE. The complete CDR3 reads CAIKRGSYEQYF.

Worth noting for this clone: Read coverage stops 3 residues before the CDR3 terminus; the germline J gene supplies the remainder. The chain joins TRBV30 to TRBJ2-5; 13 bases agree with TRBD2. The CDR3 totals 17 residues. Germline CDR1 is GTSNPN and CDR2 is SVGIG (reference sequence). The trim removed 0 bases at V and 5 bases at J, leaving 9 bases unmatched. Partial CDR3 DNA: TGTGCCTGGAGTGTATGGAGGACTAGCGGGAGCGGGGAGACC. The encoded protein is CAWSVWRTSGSGET. The whole CDR3 is CAWSVWRTSGSGETQYF.

The covered CDR3 bases are TGTGCCAGCAGCTTAGCAGGGACTAGCGGTAGCACAGATACC. This gives the protein CASSLAGTSGSTDT. The whole CDR3 protein reads CASSLAGTSGSTDTYTF. The rearrangement links TRBV7-6 to TRBJ1-2; a possible D gene is TRBD1 (5 bases). Sequencing ends 3 residues short of the CDR3 end; the germline J gene provides the rest. This CDR3 is 17 amino acids long. The germline CDR1 and CDR2 sequences are SGHVS and FNYEAQ.

Regarding this clone: The read ends 3 residues shy of where the CDR3 ends; the end is completed using the germline J gene. Other nucleotide sequences in the sample specify the same CDR3. The V gene is TRBV20-1, the J gene TRBJ1-3; D uncertain. Trimming cost V 6 bases and J 3 bases, with 12 bases left between them. The CDR3 contains 13 residues. Germline V gene data show CDR1 as DFQATT and CDR2 as SNEGSKA (reference sequence). The part of the CDR3 DNA that was read is TGCAGTGCCCATGCGGGCAGTGGAAACACC. Translation: CSAHAGSGNT. From start to end, the CDR3 is CSAHAGSGNTIYF.

Of note for this clone: The CDR3 end lies 3 residues beyond the end of the read and is filled in from the germline J gene. The genes are TRBV29-1 and TRBJ1-4; D is uncertain. V was pared by 4 bases and J by 8 bases, with 14 bases between. There are 13 residues in the CDR3. Germline V gives CDR1 SQVTM, CDR2 ANQGSEA. The CDR3 bases that were read are TGCAGCGTTGGTATCGCGGGTATCGAAAAA. It translates to CSVGIAGIEK. The CDR3, in full, reads CSVGIAGIEKLFF.

Details on this clone: The sequence runs out 3 residues before the end of the CDR3; the remainder is reconstructed from the germline J gene. The genes are TRBV14 and TRBJ1-1, with a possible D match to TRBD1 (5 bases). Germline lookup yields CDR1 SGHDN and CDR2 FVKESK. The V end lost 4 bases, the J end lost 0 bases, and 9 bases lay between the germline ends. This CDR3 contains 14 residues. The covered CDR3 bases are TGTGCCAGCAGCCCGCCAGGGATGAACACTGAA. This translates into CASSPPGMNTE. The CDR3, in full, reads CASSPPGMNTEAFF.

Worth noting for this clone: The CDR3 end falls 3 residues outside the read, so it is completed with the germline J gene. V usage is TRBV11-2 and J usage is TRBJ2-7, with TRBD2 as a possible D gene (7 bases). V was trimmed by 3 bases and J by 0 bases, leaving 12 bases between them. The CDR3 spans 15 residues. Germline CDR1 reads SGHAT; CDR2 reads FQNNGV. CDR3 region: CASSLGAGASYEQYF. The part of the CDR3 DNA that was read is TGTGCCAGCAGCTTGGGGGCGGGAGCCTCCTACGAG.

A word on this clone: From the germline J gene comes the end of the CDR3, since the read stops 3 residues before it. This chain links TRBV7-3 with TRBJ2-5; D might be TRBD1 or TRBD2, each matching 6 bases. This CDR3 contains 17 residues. V was pared by 4 bases and J by 3 bases, with 21 bases between. The germline V gene has CDR1 SGHTA and CDR2 FQGTGA. The sequenced part of the CDR3 DNA is TGTGCCAGCAGCTCCCGGAGGGGGTCGCGACCAAAAGAGACC. It codes for CASSSRRGSRPKET. From start to end, the CDR3 is CASSSRRGSRPKETQYF. The full variable domain, rest sourced from reference TRBV7-3 and TRBJ2-5, is GAGVSQTPSNKVTEKGKYVELRCDPISGHTALYWYRQSLGQGPEFLIYFQGTGAADDSGLPNDRFFAVRPEGSVSTLKIQRTERGDSAVYLCASSSRRGSRPKETQYFGPGTRLLVL.

On this clone: The read finishes 3 residues shy of the CDR3 end, and the germline J gene is used to complete it. The rearrangement links TRBV13 to TRBJ2-1, with TRBD2 matching over 7 bases. Per the germline V gene, CDR1 is PRHDT and CDR2 is FYEKMQ (reference sequence). The CDR3 has 15 residues. V was pared by 3 bases and J by 2 bases, with 4 bases of the junction left unmatched. The CDR3 is CASSFQGLPYNEQFF. The sequenced part of the CDR3 DNA is TGTGCCAGCAGCTTTCAGGGACTACCCTACAATGAG.

About this clone itself: The CDR3 end falls 3 residues outside the read, so it is completed with the germline J gene. This chain uses TRBV12-5 with TRBJ2-3, with 11 nucleotides matching TRBD2. Germline-derived CDR1 and CDR2 are LGHNT and FRNRAP. This CDR3 contains 17 residues. Here the CDR3 reads CASGSPPTTSGKGTQYF. CDR3 DNA (partial): TGTGCTAGTGGTTCTCCCCCCACGACTAGCGGGAAAGGGACG.

In regard to this clone: The missing CDR3 end, 3 residues past where the read stops, is filled in from the germline J gene. The V gene is TRBV5-1, the J gene TRBJ2-3, with D possibly TRBD2 on 6 matching bases. Germline lookup yields CDR1 SGHRS and CDR2 YFSETQ. This CDR3 comprises 16 residues. CDR3 DNA (partial): TGCGCCAGCAGACCCGCACTAGCAAGGGGCCAAGAGACG. It yields the protein CASRPALARGQET. The full CDR3 is CASRPALARGQETQYF. The variable domain in full, completed from reference TRBV5-1 and TRBJ2-3, reads KAGVTQTPRYLIKTRGQQVTLSCSPISGHRSVSWYQQTPGQGLQFLFEYFSETQRNKGNFPGRFSGRQFSNSRSEMNVSTLELGDSALYLCASRPALARGQETQYFGPGTRLTVL.

About this clone: The read stops 3 residues short of the end of the CDR3; the missing end is completed from the germline J gene. The chain links TRBV7-9 to TRBJ2-1; 11 nucleotides line up with TRBD2. This CDR3 has 14 residues. CDR1 is SEHNR and CDR2 is FQNEAQ in the germline V gene (reference sequence). Losses at the gene ends were 5 bases for V and 8 bases for J; bases not matched to a gene: 5. The sequenced CDR3 bases are TGTGCCAGCAGCGATGGACTAGCGGGCCATGAG. Amino acids: CASSDGLAGHE. The CDR3, in full, reads CASSDGLAGHEQFF.

Points on this clone: The read comes to an end 3 residues before the CDR3 does, leaving the germline J gene to fill in the end. The chain joins TRBV28 to TRBJ2-3; TRBD2 is a possible D gene (6 bases). From germline, CDR1 is MDHEN and CDR2 SYDVKM. This CDR3 has 12 amino acids. The part of the CDR3 DNA that was read is TGTGCCAGCAGTGCCGGGACTCAGCCG. It translates to CASSAGTQP. The CDR3 in its entirety is CASSAGTQPQYF.